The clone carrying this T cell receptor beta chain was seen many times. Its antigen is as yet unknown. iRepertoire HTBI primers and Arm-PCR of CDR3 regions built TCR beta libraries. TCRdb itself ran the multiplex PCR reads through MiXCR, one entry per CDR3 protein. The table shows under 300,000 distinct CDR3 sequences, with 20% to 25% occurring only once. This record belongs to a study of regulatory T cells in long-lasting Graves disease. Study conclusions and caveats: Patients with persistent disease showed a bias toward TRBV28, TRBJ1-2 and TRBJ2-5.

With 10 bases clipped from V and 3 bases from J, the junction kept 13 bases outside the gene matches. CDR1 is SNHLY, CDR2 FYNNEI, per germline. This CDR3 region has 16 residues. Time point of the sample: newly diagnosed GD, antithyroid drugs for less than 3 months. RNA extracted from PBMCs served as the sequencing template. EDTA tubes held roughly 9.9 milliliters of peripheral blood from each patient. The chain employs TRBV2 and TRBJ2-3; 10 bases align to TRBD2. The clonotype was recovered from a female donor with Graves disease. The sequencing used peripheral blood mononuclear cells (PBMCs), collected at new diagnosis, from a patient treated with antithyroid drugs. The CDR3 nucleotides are TGTGCCATCGAGAACCCTCAGCGGGAGGGGACAGATACGCAGTATTTT. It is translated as CAIENPQREGTDTQYF.